These 11 T cell receptor beta chains originate from one sample sequenced in a study of OX40 agonist ivuxolimab in advanced cancers. The method was immunoSEQ multiplex PCR; TCRdb's version includes in-frame clones alone and lacks a portion of them. This sample has roughly 88,000 clones; around 87% occur once, and the top ten carry about 4.7%. This sample comprised CD4+ or CD8+ T cells sorted from blood, obtained in a trial of the OX40 agonist ivuxolimab. The source is an adult with an advanced solid tumor such as melanoma, head and neck, liver or kidney cancer.

The chain combines TRBV27 with TRBJ2-2, with 7 nucleotides matching TRBD1. The germline V gene encodes CDR1 MNHEY and CDR2 SMNVEV (reference sequence). The ends lost 4 bases at V and 1 base at J; junction bases unmatched: 0. This CDR3 is built from 14 residues. CDR3 amino acids: CASSYRGNTGELFF. In DNA, the CDR3 is TGTGCCAGCAGTTACAGGGGGAACACCGGGGAGCTGTTTTTT.

J is TRBJ2-7 and V is TRBV5-6; D is undetermined. This CDR3 is built from 13 residues. Trimming removed 0 bases at V and 5 bases at J, with 9 bases between. CDR1 is SGHDT and CDR2 is YYEEEE in the germline V gene. As DNA, the CDR3 is TGTGCCAGCAGCTTGGGTCCTACGGACGAGCAGTACGTC. It yields the protein CASSLGPTDEQYV.

This chain connects TRBV5-4 to TRBJ1-2; D ambiguous. Germline V CDR1 and CDR2: SGHNT, YYREEE (reference sequence). Trimming took off 0 bases at V and 0 bases at J, with 3 bases between the two ends. The CDR3 runs 13 residues. CDR3 nucleotide sequence: TGTGCCAGCAGCTTGGGCCCTAACTATGGCTACACCTTC. Translation: CASSLGPNYGYTF.

V is TRBV5-1 and J is TRBJ2-3; D might be TRBD2 (5 bases). The CDR3 extends over 16 amino acids. V gave up 1 base and J gave up 6 bases, with 18 bases separating them. From germline, CDR1 is SGHRS and CDR2 YFSETQ. The CDR3 here is CASSLTLFRGGDTQYF. DNA of the CDR3: TGCGCCAGCAGCTTGACCCTTTTCCGGGGTGGCGATACGCAGTATTTT.

The gene calls are TRBV29-1 and TRBJ2-5; 10 bases are shared with TRBD2. V lost 7 bases to trimming and J lost 4 bases; unmatched junction nucleotides: 6. Germline lookup yields CDR1 SQVTM and CDR2 ANQGSEA. This CDR3 region has 13 residues. CDR3 in DNA: TGCAGCGCCCTCCCTAGCGGGAGAGAGACCCAGTACTTC. Encoded protein: CSALPSGRETQYF.

This clone was seen only once. The CDR3 DNA reads as TGTGCCAGCAGCCCCCCAGCTAGCGGGCCCTACAATGAGCAGTTCTTC. Residues: CASSPPASGPYNEQFF. The genes are TRBV11-3 and TRBJ2-1, with TRBD2 matching 8 bases. This CDR3 has 16 amino acids. The germline CDR1 and CDR2 sequences are SGHNT and YENEEA. V lost 5 bases and J lost 2; bases outside the gene matches: 8.

The chain combines TRBV7-8 with TRBJ2-7, with 8 bases lining up with TRBD2. There are 13 residues in the CDR3. The germline CDR1 and CDR2 sequences are SGHVS and FQNEAQ. J lost 3 bases, V lost 5 bases, and 3 bases had no gene match. The CDR3 is CASSRGGIYEQYF. The CDR3 bases are TGTGCCAGCAGCCGGGGGGGAATCTACGAGCAGTACTTC.

This clone was seen a single time. The chain is built from TRBV28 and TRBJ2-2, with D tentatively TRBD2 (6 bases). The CDR3 is 14 residues long. Germline V gene data show CDR1 as MDHEN and CDR2 as SYDVKM. The ends were cut back, 4 bases at V and 7 bases at J, with 13 bases in the middle. This CDR3 is CASSSSSVHGELFF. The CDR3 DNA follows: TGTGCCAGCAGTTCATCTAGCGTTCACGGGGAGCTGTTTTTT.

The count of this clone is one. The chain couples TRBV28 to TRBJ2-7; 7 nucleotides line up with TRBD1. The CDR3 spans 14 residues. Germline V lookup: CDR1 MDHEN, CDR2 SYDVKM. J was trimmed by 0 bases and V by 6 bases; bases with no gene match: 5. The DNA of the CDR3 is TGTGCCAGCAGGTGGACAGGCTACTCCTACGAGCAGTACTTC. This sequence encodes CASRWTGYSYEQYF.

The chain recombines TRBV5-4 with TRBJ1-4; 11 nucleotides line up with TRBD1. The CDR3 contains 14 residues. The ends lost 4 bases at V and 8 bases at J; junction bases unmatched: 4. The germline V gene has CDR1 SGHNT and CDR2 YYREEE (reference sequence). The CDR3 region is CASSPDRGQEKLFF. CDR3 sequence (DNA): TGTGCCAGCAGCCCGGACAGGGGGCAGGAAAAACTGTTTTTT.

This clone was seen only a few times. V gene TRBV4-3 combines with J gene TRBJ2-3, with a possible D match to TRBD2 (5 bases). The CDR3 covers 14 residues. V was cut by 0 bases and J by 8 bases, with 12 bases left in between. Germline assignment: CDR1 LGHNA and CDR2 YSLEER. The CDR3 DNA sequence: TGCGCCAGCAGCCAAGATCCGGGGTTGGCTACGCAGTATTTT. Translation gives CASSQDPGLATQYF.